The 26 T cell receptor beta chains reported below all come from one sample, sequenced in a study of cytomegalovirus exposure and HLA in healthy donors. It was with 60 Vbeta and 13 Jbeta primers that the PCR ran. The repertoire was sequenced with immunoSEQ multiplex PCR; TCRdb's copy has only in-frame clones and lacks some. The table records fewer than 350,000 clones, around 90% of them present only once. The specimen sequenced was PBMCs. These TCRs come from a woman aged 18-29 years in good health and CMV-seronegative.

This clone has only a few counts. The chain is built from TRBV5-3 and TRBJ1-1; tentative D call: TRBD1 (6 bases). TRBV5-3 is an open reading frame whose function is uncertain. V dropped 4 bases and J dropped 0 bases, with 13 bases sitting between them. The CDR3 length is 15 residues. CDR3 amino acids: CARSRGQLMNTEAFF. Here the CDR3 DNA reads TGTGCCAGAAGCCGAGGACAGCTTATGAACACTGAAGCTTTCTTT.

This chain connects TRBV2 to TRBJ2-3, with 7 bases identical to TRBD1. The germline gives CDR1 SNHLY, CDR2 FYNNEI. The CDR3 consists of 17 residues. J was trimmed by 3 bases and V by 4 bases; bases with no gene match: 13. CDR3 sequence (DNA): TGTGCCAGCAGTGCCCGGGACAGCGCTGTAGCAACAGATACGCAGTATTTT. Amino acids: CASSARDSAVATDTQYF.

The V call is TRBV5-1, the J call TRBJ2-1; the match to TRBD2 covers 12 bases. There are 15 residues in the CDR3. V shed 1 base and J 5 bases; nucleotides not matched to a gene: 1. CDR1 is SGHRS and CDR2 is YFSETQ in the germline V gene. As DNA, the CDR3 is TGCGCCAGCAGCTTGAGACTAGCGGGGGACAATGAGCAGTTCTTC. Its translation: CASSLRLAGDNEQFF.

This rearrangement joins TRBV7-9 to TRBJ2-5; tentatively, D is TRBD2 (5 bases). Germline lookup yields CDR1 SEHNR and CDR2 FQNEAQ (reference sequence). This CDR3 is built from 16 residues. V lost 2 bases and J lost 0, with 13 bases in between. In DNA, the CDR3 is TGTGCCAGCAGCTTACTCTCTCCCGGGAACCAAGAGACCCAGTACTTC. The encoded protein is CASSLLSPGNQETQYF.

The chain carries TRBV12-5 and TRBJ1-2, with a weak D call TRBD1 (6 bases). Germline loops: CDR1 LGHNT, CDR2 FRNRAP. This CDR3 spans 12 amino acids. V was trimmed by 1 base and J by 8 bases, leaving 8 bases between them. Here the CDR3 reads CASGLEGVGYTF. The DNA of the CDR3 is TGTGCTAGTGGTTTGGAGGGGGTGGGCTACACCTTC.

The chain links TRBV5-1 to TRBJ1-2, with 9 positions matching TRBD1. The V gene's germline CDR1 is SGHRS and CDR2 YFSETQ. With V trimmed by 5 bases and J by 4 bases, 3 bases remained unmatched. The CDR3 is 13 residues long. CDR3 protein: CASSPDRGYGYTF. The CDR3 bases are TGCGCCAGCAGTCCGGACAGGGGCTATGGCTACACCTTC.

The CDR3 here is CASSEPPGSYNEQFF. In DNA, the CDR3 is TGTGCCAGCAGTGAACCCCCGGGTTCCTACAATGAGCAGTTCTTC. The chain links TRBV6-1 to TRBJ2-1; no definite D call. CDR1 and CDR2 from the germline V gene are MNHNS and SASEGT. CDR3 length: 15 amino acids. V shed 2 bases and J shed 1 base, with 9 bases lying between them.

Of note for this clone: Other DNA sequences from this sample encode an identical CDR3 as well. This chain connects TRBV27 to TRBJ1-6; 9 bases line up with TRBD1. V gave up 7 bases and J gave up 2 bases; unmatched junction bases: 9. The germline V gene encodes CDR1 MNHEY and CDR2 SMNVEV (reference sequence). The CDR3 covers 17 residues. The CDR3 here is CASTSAGTGTYNSPLHF. CDR3 nucleotide sequence: TGTGCCAGCACTAGCGCCGGGACAGGGACCTATAATTCACCCCTCCACTTT.

The chain uses TRBV27 and TRBJ2-5, with D unresolved. The J call may be wrong; the DNA end is better matched by TRBJ2-7. CDR1 is MNHEY, CDR2 SMNVEV, per germline (reference sequence). This CDR3 has 11 residues. CDR3 in DNA: TGTGCCAGCAGTTCAACCTACGAGCAGTACTTC. Its translation: CASSSTYEQYF.

J is TRBJ2-5 and V is TRBV5-1; D is unclear. V lost 0 bases and J 4 bases, leaving 16 bases between the germline ends. Germline V lookup: CDR1 SGHRS, CDR2 YFSETQ. The CDR3 length is 16 residues. The CDR3 nucleotides read TGCGCCAGCAGCTTGGGGAGCGCAAACACGGGAGAGACCCAGTACTTC. Translated, it gives CASSLGSANTGETQYF.

The CDR3 DNA is TGTGCCAGCAGTTTTGCCGGGGTTAACACCGGGGAGCTGTTTTTT. The encoded protein is CASSFAGVNTGELFF. This chain links TRBV27 with TRBJ2-2; D might be TRBD2 (5 bases). The CDR3 totals 15 residues. The V gene's germline CDR1 is MNHEY and CDR2 SMNVEV (reference sequence). Trimming removed 3 bases at V and 2 bases at J, with 10 bases between.

V usage is TRBV28 and J usage is TRBJ2-7; TRBD1 is a possible D gene (6 bases). The V end lost 7 bases, the J end lost 0 bases, and 16 bases lay between the germline ends. Per the germline V gene, CDR1 is MDHEN and CDR2 is SYDVKM. The CDR3 extends over 15 amino acids. The CDR3 loop is CASIPLGTNSYEQYF. The CDR3 region has the DNA TGTGCCAGCATTCCTCTCGGGACAAACTCCTACGAGCAGTACTTC. Variable domain in full (rest from reference TRBV28 and TRBJ2-7): DVKVTQSSRYLVKRTGEKVFLECVQDMDHENMFWYRQDPGLGLRLIYFSYDVKMKEKGDIPEGYSVSREKKERFSLILESASTNQTSMYLCASIPLGTNSYEQYFGPGTRLTVT.

V usage is TRBV27 and J usage is TRBJ2-2, with a weak D call TRBD2 (5 bases). The CDR3 contains 18 residues. Germline values: CDR1 MNHEY, CDR2 SMNVEV (reference sequence). Trimming took off 3 bases at V and 2 bases at J, with 19 bases between the two ends. DNA of the CDR3: TGTGCCAGCAGTTTTGCACTTGGGAGACTGAGAAACACCGGGGAGCTGTTTTTT. Translated: CASSFALGRLRNTGELFF.

This chain connects TRBV27 to TRBJ2-2, with D unclear. From germline, CDR1 is MNHEY and CDR2 SMNVEV (reference sequence). This CDR3 contains 14 residues. The V and J ends lost 3 bases and 6 bases respectively, with 11 bases between them. The CDR3 sequence is CASSLSVPPGELFF. DNA of the CDR3: TGTGCCAGCAGTTTGAGCGTTCCTCCCGGGGAGCTGTTTTTT.

The chain joins TRBV11-2 to TRBJ1-1, with a possible D match to TRBD1 (6 bases). The CDR3 runs 13 residues. The V end lost 10 bases, the J end lost 3 bases, and 15 bases lay between the germline ends. Germline lookup yields CDR1 SGHAT and CDR2 FQNNGV. The chain's CDR3 is CATSQGLYTEAFF. DNA of the CDR3: TGTGCCACCTCCCAGGGGTTATACACTGAAGCTTTCTTT.

In this sample, this clone turned up once. V and J are TRBV6-5 and TRBJ1-2, with a possible D match to TRBD1 (5 bases). V lost 1 base and J lost 4, with 16 bases in between. Germline CDR1 is MNHEY and CDR2 is SVGAGI. The CDR3 covers 16 residues. The CDR3 DNA reads TGTGCCAGCAGTTACTTTTTACCCACAGGCTCCTATGGCTACACCTTC. Residues: CASSYFLPTGSYGYTF.

The chain combines TRBV7-8 with TRBJ2-2; TRBD2 matches at 7 bases. The CDR3 covers 16 residues. Germline-derived CDR1 and CDR2 are SGHVS and FQNEAQ. V lost 3 bases and J lost 5; bases outside the gene matches: 9. The CDR3 is CASSFWAKGGTGELFF. The CDR3 DNA sequence: TGTGCCAGCAGCTTCTGGGCCAAGGGAGGGACCGGGGAGCTGTTTTTT.

The chain carries TRBV5-8 and TRBJ1-1; D is perhaps TRBD1 (6 bases). Germline V CDR1 and CDR2: SGHTS, YDEGEE. The CDR3 loop spans 16 amino acids. Deletions cut 2 bases from V and 6 bases from J, with 20 bases between. The CDR3 DNA reads TGTGCCAGCAGCTTAAGACTCGGACAGAAAAATCCTGAAGCTTTCTTT. It codes for CASSLRLGQKNPEAFF.

The CDR3 nucleotides read TGCGCCAGCAGCATTTACAGGGGATCCGAGCAGTTCTTC. Translated: CASSIYRGSEQFF. This chain uses TRBV5-1 with TRBJ2-1; 7 nucleotides align to TRBD1. V was clipped by 4 bases and J by 10 bases; unmatched bases: 8. CDR1 is SGHRS and CDR2 is YFSETQ in the germline V gene. The CDR3 runs 13 residues.

This sequence joins TRBV19 and TRBJ1-2; TRBD1 matches 7 bases. The germline V gene has CDR1 LNHDA and CDR2 SQIVND (reference sequence). V shed 10 bases, J shed 2 bases, and the junction held 13 bases outside the gene matches. The CDR3 has 15 amino acids. The CDR3 sequence is CATLTKLDRNYGYTF. The CDR3 coding sequence is TGTGCCACCCTAACGAAATTGGACAGGAACTATGGCTACACCTTC. The whole variable domain, filled in from reference TRBV19 and TRBJ1-2, reads DGGITQSPKYLFRKEGQNVTLSCEQNLNHDAMYWYRQDPGQGLRLIYYSQIVNDFQKGDIAEGYSVSREKKESFPLTVTSAQKNPTAFYLCATLTKLDRNYGYTFGSGTRLTVV.

V is TRBV6-5 and J is TRBJ1-2, with TRBD1 matching over 7 bases. CDR3 size: 14 residues. With V trimmed by 6 bases and J by 1 base, 5 bases remained unmatched. The germline CDR1 and CDR2 sequences are MNHEY and SVGAGI. The CDR3 DNA is TGTGCCAGCAGCTACGGGACAGATAACTATGGCTACACCTTC. Its translation is CASSYGTDNYGYTF.

The gene calls are TRBV7-3 and TRBJ1-1, with D possibly matching TRBD1 (5 bases). Trimming took off 4 bases at V and 5 bases at J, with 11 bases between the two ends. Germline V gene lookup returns CDR1 SGHTA and CDR2 FQGTGA. The CDR3 sequence is 13 residues long. CDR3 in DNA: TGTGCCAGCAGCTCCAACCAGGGAACTGAAGCTTTCTTT. This encodes CASSSNQGTEAFF.

V is TRBV18 and J is TRBJ2-1; 12 positions match TRBD1. V dropped 0 bases and J dropped 9; count of bases not matched to a gene: 6. Germline assignment: CDR1 KGHSH and CDR2 LQKENI. The CDR3 has 16 amino acids. The CDR3 protein is CASSPPGQGARAEQFF. The CDR3 coding sequence is TGTGCCAGCTCACCACCGGGACAGGGGGCAAGGGCTGAGCAGTTCTTC. The variable domain in full, with the rest retrieved from reference TRBV18 and TRBJ2-1, is NAGVMQNPRHLVRRRGQEARLRCSPMKGHSHVYWYRQLPEEGLKFMVYLQKENIIDESGMPKERFSAEFPKEGPSILRIQQVVRGDSAAYFCASSPPGQGARAEQFFGPGTRLTVL.

Turning to this clone: Germline and junction disagree at one end, which may indicate a read error. The rearrangement joins TRBV19 to TRBJ1-4; D may be TRBD1 (6 bases). The V gene's germline CDR1 is LNHDA and CDR2 SQIVND (reference sequence). CDR3 length equals 16 residues. The CDR3 is CAGSGRQVLVREKLFF. CDR3 in DNA: TGTGCCGGTAGTGGCCGACAGGTCCTGGTCCGTGAAAAACTGTTTTTT.

The chain carries TRBV7-9 and TRBJ1-5; D might be TRBD1 (5 bases). V was clipped by 1 base and J by 5 bases, with 12 bases between them. CDR3 size: 15 residues. The germline V gene encodes CDR1 SEHNR and CDR2 FQNEAQ (reference sequence). The CDR3 region has the DNA TGTGCCAGCAGCTTAGGGGCAGGGCAGGATCAGCCCCAGCATTTT. Translation gives CASSLGAGQDQPQHF.

This clone was detected once. The rearrangement uses TRBV5-1 and TRBJ2-5, with 10 nucleotides matching TRBD2. The V gene's germline CDR1 is SGHRS and CDR2 YFSETQ. The trim removed 5 bases at V and 5 bases at J, leaving 9 bases unmatched. The CDR3 extends over 15 amino acids. CDR3 DNA sequence: TGCGCCAGCAGACAAGGACTAGCGGCTTGGGAGACCCAGTACTTC. Translated, it gives CASRQGLAAWETQYF. Full variable domain (rest looked up from reference TRBV5-1 and TRBJ2-5): KAGVTQTPRYLIKTRGQQVTLSCSPISGHRSVSWYQQTPGQGLQFLFEYFSETQRNKGNFPGRFSGRQFSNSRSEMNVSTLELGDSALYLCASRQGLAAWETQYFGPGTRLLVL.